This record covers a single T cell receptor (beta chain). This record comes from a study of blood T cells in healthy people across ages. A second about 6 to 12 cycle PCR used barcoded and J-beta primers. MiXCR, applied by TCRdb to the 5' RACE reads, yields one record per CDR3 protein. The sample lists over 700,000 distinct CDR3 sequences; 25% were seen once. Germline CDR1 reads MNHEY; CDR2 reads SMNVEV (reference sequence). The CDR3 is made up of 13 amino acids. Caucasian, healthy and from Russia, the donors were aged between about 6 and 90. Another study also made use of these data, one on T cells of mothers and their children. That study reports: Reads recorded for TCR beta CDR3 numbered over 9 million per mother and around 3 million per child.

The sequencing sample was made of blood. V and J are TRBV27 and TRBJ2-5; no clear D gene. The J call may be mistaken, given a closer DNA end match to TRBJ2-7. This TCR derives from a boy aged 10-17 years in good health. CDR3 sequence (DNA): TGTGCCAGCAGTGGACCCCCTTGGGACGAGCAGTACTTC. It yields the protein CASSGPPWDEQYF.